Ten or more counts support the clone carrying this T cell receptor beta chain. The sample originates from a study of T cells after yellow fever vaccination. TCRdb re-called the 5' RACE reads with MiXCR, one entry per CDR3 protein. The table records under 250,000 distinct CDR3 sequences, around 7% of them present only once. The CDR3 contains 12 residues. Germline CDR1 reads DFQATT; CDR2 reads SNEGSKA (reference sequence). V was shortened by 0 bases and J by 6 bases, with 5 bases between the two germline ends. The sequence was obtained from a man under 40 who received the YFV17D yellow fever vaccine. Sequenced here: CD4+ T cells sorted from PBMCs, sampled 15 days after the yellow fever booster vaccination. The chain combines TRBV20-1 with TRBJ1-4; D gene uncertain. The CDR3: CSARDLDEKLFF. CDR3 bases: TGCAGTGCTAGAGATCTAGATGAAAAACTGTTTTTT.